Shown below are 10 T cell receptor beta chains from a single sample sequenced in a study of blood T cells in healthy people across ages. The second PCR ran about 6 to 12 cycles with a sample-barcoded 5' primer and J-beta primers. TCRdb fed the 5' RACE reads into MiXCR, producing one record per CDR3 protein. Of about 1.7 million distinct CDR3 sequences in the sample, roughly 27% are singletons; the top ten hold around 7.7%. The material sequenced was blood. The receptors derive from a woman under 40 in good health.

The rearrangement joins TRBV20-1 to TRBJ1-1, with 7 bases that match TRBD1. CDR1 and CDR2 (germline): DFQATT, SNEGSKA (reference sequence). With V trimmed by 5 bases and J by 4 bases, 10 bases remained unmatched. This CDR3 is built from 14 residues. CDR3 nucleotide sequence: TGCAGTGCTGGAGGGGGCACATCGGGCACTGAAGCTTTCTTT. This codes for CSAGGGTSGTEAFF.

As to this clonotype: One base away lies a much larger clone, so this may be a sequencing read error. Here the CDR3 DNA reads TGTGCCAGCAGCTTAGTTGGAGGCCTCCACGAGCAGTACTTC. This encodes CASSLVGGLHEQYF. V usage is TRBV7-9 and J usage is TRBJ2-7, with a weak D call TRBD2 (5 bases). Germline loops: CDR1 SEHNR, CDR2 FQNEAQ (reference sequence). This CDR3 contains 14 residues. Trimming left V 1 base short and J 5 bases short, with 12 bases between.

The rearrangement uses TRBV2 and TRBJ2-7; tentatively, D is TRBD2 (5 bases). Germline V gene data show CDR1 as SNHLY and CDR2 as FYNNEI. Trimming removed 7 bases at V and 4 bases at J, with 14 bases between. The CDR3 is made up of 13 amino acids. CDR3 nucleotide sequence: TGTGCCAGCAATCCAATCAGGACTTACGAGCAGTACTTC. This encodes CASNPIRTYEQYF.

Concerning this clonotype: One end of the junction is discordant with germline, which a read error may explain. DNA for the CDR3: TGTGCCAGCACCGTGACAGGGGTAATTGCAGATACGGAGTATTTT. Its protein product is CASTVTGVIADTEYF. This chain uses TRBV12-3 or TRBV12-4 with TRBJ2-3; 8 bases map to TRBD1. The CDR3 sequence is 15 residues long.

V usage is TRBV20-1 and J usage is TRBJ2-3, with TRBD2 matching over 7 bases. Germline CDR1 DFQATT, CDR2 SNEGSKA (reference sequence). The CDR3 covers 14 residues. V was clipped by 5 bases and J by 2 bases; unmatched bases: 7. CDR3 DNA: TGCAGTGCTCATCAAGCGGGGACCACAGATACGCAGTATTTT. Its translation is CSAHQAGTTDTQYF.

The CDR3: CASGAEASTDTQYF. DNA for the CDR3: TGTGCCAGCGGGGCGGAAGCCAGCACAGATACGCAGTATTTT. The V and J genes are TRBV7-2 and TRBJ2-3; D perhaps matches TRBD1 (5 bases). There are 14 residues in the CDR3. Trimming took off 8 bases at V and 0 bases at J, with 12 bases between the two ends. CDR1 and CDR2 from the germline V gene are SGHTA and FQGNSA.

Comment on this clonotype: An end of the junction differs from the germline gene, which may be a read error. This chain joins TRBV4-2 and TRBJ2-1, with D hard to call. This CDR3 region has 12 residues. Germline CDR1 and CDR2: LGHNA and YNFKEQ. The CDR3 reads CASSQGNNEQLF. CDR3 sequence (DNA): TGTGCCAGCAGCCAAGGTAACAATGAGCAGCTCTTC.

The chain couples TRBV24-1 to TRBJ2-3; 8 bases fit TRBD2. Germline V gene lookup returns CDR1 KGHDR and CDR2 SFDVKD. Trimming took 9 bases from V and 5 from J; bases not matched to a gene: 3. The CDR3 length is 12 residues. In DNA form, the CDR3 reads TGTGCCACCCGGGGGGGCGGAGATACGCAGTATTTT. This codes for CATRGGGDTQYF.

This sequence joins TRBV11-2 and TRBJ2-7; 10 nucleotides match TRBD2. CDR1 SGHAT and CDR2 FQNNGV come from the germline V gene. J lost 6 bases, V lost 1 base, and 6 bases had no gene match. The CDR3 is 15 residues long. CDR3 nucleotide sequence: TGTGCCAGCAGCTTAGGGAGCGGGAGGGCCAGCGAGCAGTACTTC. It is translated as CASSLGSGRASEQYF.

The rearrangement links TRBV5-1 to TRBJ2-1, with D possibly TRBD2 on 5 matching bases. This CDR3 region has 16 residues. The germline gives CDR1 SGHRS, CDR2 YFSETQ. V lost 4 bases, J lost 0 bases, and 14 bases lay in between. CDR3 sequence: CASSNAGPSSYNEQFF. For the CDR3, the DNA is TGCGCCAGCAGCAACGCGGGCCCCAGCTCCTACAATGAGCAGTTCTTC.